These 31 T cell receptor beta chains originate from one sample sequenced in a study of blood T cell repertoires in COVID-19. Repertoires were generated with immunoSEQ multiplex PCR, while TCRdb's copy carries only in-frame clones and drops some. This sample has about 280,000 clones, with roughly 86% found just once. Sequencing was performed on peripheral blood. The receptor source for this set is a woman aged 30 to 39 who had recovered from COVID-19.

The J gene is TRBJ2-5, the V gene TRBV4-2; no definite D call. Germline CDR1 LGHNA, CDR2 YNFKEQ. Deletions cut 3 bases from V and 4 bases from J, with 6 bases between. This CDR3 comprises 12 residues. In DNA, the CDR3 is TGTGCCAGCAGCCATCGTAGAGAGACCCAGTACTTC. It specifies CASSHRRETQYF.

The chain employs TRBV6-5 and TRBJ2-7; 7 bases line up with TRBD1. Losses at the gene ends were 6 bases for V and 0 bases for J; bases not matched to a gene: 8. Germline values: CDR1 MNHEY, CDR2 SVGAGI. This CDR3 spans 15 amino acids. The CDR3 loop is CASRTGPTRSYEQYF. The DNA of the CDR3 is TGTGCCAGCAGGACAGGGCCCACCCGCTCCTACGAGCAGTACTTC.

The V gene is TRBV7-8, the J gene TRBJ2-1, with 12 bases lining up with TRBD2. This CDR3 is 18 amino acids long. With 6 bases clipped from V and 7 bases from J, the junction kept 16 bases outside the gene matches. Germline CDR1 and CDR2: SGHVS and FQNEAQ. The CDR3 sequence: CASRFGSPGLAGLNEQFF. For the CDR3, the DNA is TGTGCCAGCAGGTTTGGGAGTCCGGGACTAGCGGGCCTAAATGAGCAGTTCTTC. The full variable domain, rest sourced from reference TRBV7-8 and TRBJ2-1, is GAGVSQSPRYKVAKRGQDVALRCDPISGHVSLFWYQQALGQGPEFLTYFQNEAQLDKSGLPSDRFFAERPEGSVSTLKIQRTQQEDSAVYLCASRFGSPGLAGLNEQFFGPGTRLTVL.

This chain links TRBV7-2 with TRBJ2-7, with D perhaps TRBD2 (5 bases). This CDR3 has 16 residues. Trimming cost V 2 bases and J 5 bases, with 19 bases left between them. Germline lookup yields CDR1 SGHTA and CDR2 FQGNSA. This CDR3 is CASSLPPSTRFHEQYF. The CDR3 nucleotides read TGTGCCAGCAGCTTACCTCCGTCTACTAGGTTCCACGAGCAGTACTTC.

This clone showed up just once. The sample contains more than one DNA sequence encoding this CDR3. V usage is TRBV18 and J usage is TRBJ1-1, with D possibly being TRBD1 (6 bases). The CDR3 contains 13 residues. The V gene's germline CDR1 is KGHSH and CDR2 LQKENI. V lost 5 bases, J lost 1 base, and 8 bases lay in between. CDR3 DNA: TGTGCCAGCTCAGCAGGGGAGAACACTGAAGCTTTCTTT. Translation gives CASSAGENTEAFF.

The chain has TRBV29-1 and TRBJ2-3; D remains ambiguous. Trimming shortened V by 4 bases and J by 3 bases, and 17 bases separated the two germline ends. CDR3 size: 15 residues. Germline CDR1 reads SQVTM; CDR2 reads ANQGSEA. CDR3 sequence: CSVGLGSRLTDTQYF. The DNA of the CDR3 is TGCAGCGTTGGTCTAGGTTCTCGTTTAACAGATACGCAGTATTTT.

This chain connects TRBV10-3 to TRBJ2-1; D possibly corresponds to TRBD2 (6 bases). The germline gives CDR1 ENHRY, CDR2 SYGVKD. V was clipped by 6 bases and J by 1 base, with 16 bases between them. This CDR3 has 16 amino acids. In DNA, the CDR3 is TGTGCCATCAGGGGGGACGGGGGAAGGTCCTACAATGAGCAGTTCTTC. This gives the protein CAIRGDGGRSYNEQFF.

The chain links TRBV3-1 (or the pseudogene TRBV3-2) to TRBJ2-5; TRBD1 aligns across 9 bases. V shed 6 bases and J 1 base; nucleotides not matched to a gene: 9. This CDR3 comprises 16 residues. Germline V lookup: CDR1 LGHDT, CDR2 YNNKEL (reference sequence). The CDR3 region is CASSPGTGMIQETQYF. The CDR3 DNA reads as TGTGCCAGCAGTCCCGGGACAGGGATGATCCAAGAGACCCAGTACTTC.

V is TRBV7-9 and J is TRBJ1-1; tentative D call: TRBD1 (5 bases). Looked up from germline, CDR1 is SEHNR and CDR2 is FQNEAQ (reference sequence). V was pared by 6 bases and J by 4 bases, with 12 bases between. The CDR3 runs to 13 residues. The CDR3 spells CASSRGVTTEAFF. CDR3 DNA sequence: TGTGCCAGCAGTAGGGGCGTCACCACTGAAGCTTTCTTT.

The chain has TRBV5-4 and TRBJ2-5; 7 bases match TRBD1. The CDR3 sequence is 12 residues long. The germline CDR1 and CDR2 sequences are SGHNT and YYREEE (reference sequence). V was clipped by 4 bases and J by 4 bases; unmatched bases: 1. DNA of the CDR3: TGTGCCAGCAGCAGACAGGGAGAGACCCAGTACTTC. Protein product: CASSRQGETQYF.

The genes are TRBV3-1 (or the pseudogene TRBV3-2) and TRBJ2-7; D perhaps matches TRBD1 (5 bases). The CDR3 runs 14 residues. Germline lookup yields CDR1 LGHDT and CDR2 YNNKEL (reference sequence). V was clipped by 1 base and J by 0 bases, with 7 bases between them. The CDR3 nucleotides are TGTGCCAGCAGCCAAGTGCAGGGCTCCTACGAGCAGTACTTC. It specifies CASSQVQGSYEQYF.

The chain joins TRBV28 to TRBJ1-5; D uncertain. Germline CDR1 and CDR2: MDHEN and SYDVKM. V lost 6 bases, J lost 4 bases, and 19 bases lay in between. This CDR3 region has 16 residues. In nucleotides, the CDR3 is TGTGCCAGCAGCGGAGCGGGCTTCGGAATTAATCAGCCCCAGCATTTT. Translating gives CASSGAGFGINQPQHF.

The chain couples TRBV7-3 to TRBJ2-7; D might be TRBD2 (6 bases). The germline V and J ends were trimmed by 5 bases and 7 bases, with 18 bases remaining between them. The germline CDR1 and CDR2 sequences are SGHTA and FQGTGA. The CDR3 has 14 amino acids. The CDR3 sequence is CASSPVGGMGEQYF. The CDR3 coding sequence is TGTGCCAGCAGCCCGGTCGGAGGGATGGGGGAGCAGTACTTC.

The gene calls are TRBV7-2 and TRBJ1-2; D uncertain. There are 16 residues in the CDR3. V was trimmed by 4 bases and J by 4 bases, leaving 19 bases between them. The germline CDR1 and CDR2 sequences are SGHTA and FQGNSA. The CDR3 loop is CASSSEGSGIRYGYTF. In DNA, the CDR3 is TGTGCCAGCAGCTCAGAGGGCTCCGGGATCCGCTATGGCTACACCTTC.

The genes are TRBV7-2 and TRBJ2-7; TRBD1 aligns across 7 bases. CDR3 length: 14 amino acids. Germline V gene lookup returns CDR1 SGHTA and CDR2 FQGNSA. V lost 6 bases to trimming and J lost 6 bases; unmatched junction nucleotides: 11. The CDR3 is CASSFGTALSEQYF. DNA of the CDR3: TGTGCCAGCAGTTTCGGGACAGCCCTCTCCGAGCAGTACTTC.

V and J are TRBV9 and TRBJ2-2; 14 nucleotides line up with TRBD2. V dropped 3 bases and J dropped 1; count of bases not matched to a gene: 11. Germline values: CDR1 SGDLS, CDR2 YYNGEE. The CDR3 is 20 residues long. This chain's CDR3 is CASSGIGTSGSFKNTGELFF. The CDR3, as DNA: TGTGCCAGCAGCGGGATCGGGACTAGCGGGAGTTTCAAGAACACCGGGGAGCTGTTTTTT.

This clone was seen a few times. This chain connects TRBV12-3 or TRBV12-4 to TRBJ1-1; no clear D gene. The CDR3 contains 13 residues. Between the trimmed V and J ends, which lost 4 bases and 4 bases, there was a span of 10 bases. The CDR3 sequence is CASSYLVSTEAFF. Written as DNA, the CDR3 is TGTGCCAGCAGTTATCTAGTTTCCACTGAAGCTTTCTTT.

The chain joins TRBV13 to TRBJ1-1; 11 positions agree with TRBD1. CDR3 length equals 15 residues. Germline CDR1 reads PRHDT; CDR2 reads FYEKMQ (reference sequence). Trimming took 6 bases from V and 6 from J; bases not matched to a gene: 9. This CDR3 reads CASRGRGQGEAEAFF. In DNA, the CDR3 is TGTGCCAGCAGGGGCCGGGGACAGGGGGAAGCTGAAGCTTTCTTT.

This clone appeared a few times. This sequence joins TRBV7-2 and TRBJ2-7; D may be TRBD2 (5 bases). The CDR3 spans 17 residues. Trimming removed 1 base at V and 2 bases at J, with 18 bases between. Germline lookup yields CDR1 SGHTA and CDR2 FQGNSA. The CDR3 sequence: CASSLGAAGGLTYEQYF. CDR3 DNA sequence: TGTGCCAGCAGCTTAGGGGCGGCTGGCGGGCTGACCTACGAGCAGTACTTC.

This sequence joins TRBV6-5 and TRBJ2-3; D may be TRBD2 (6 bases). CDR1 MNHEY and CDR2 SVGAGI come from the germline V gene. The V gene lost 11 bases and the J gene lost 1 base, with 13 bases spanning the gap. The CDR3 spans 13 residues. Here the CDR3 DNA reads TGTGCCGAACGAGGGGAGGGCACAGATACGCAGTATTTT. Residues: CAERGEGTDTQYF.

V gene TRBV5-1 combines with J gene TRBJ2-7, with 9 nucleotides matching TRBD1. The length of the CDR3 is 16 residues. The germline gives CDR1 SGHRS, CDR2 YFSETQ. Unmatched junction bases numbered 9, after V lost 4 bases and J lost 1 base. The CDR3: CASSVEFGTGSYEQYF. DNA for the CDR3: TGCGCCAGCAGCGTGGAGTTTGGGACAGGGTCCTACGAGCAGTACTTC.

CDR3 DNA sequence: TGTGCCAGCAGTTTGGGCGGGAGCGGGTACGAGCAGTACTTC. This encodes CASSLGGSGYEQYF. The chain uses TRBV27 and TRBJ2-7; 7 bases agree with TRBD2. V was pared by 3 bases and J by 4 bases, with 6 bases of the junction left unmatched. The CDR3 extends over 14 amino acids. Germline assignment: CDR1 MNHEY and CDR2 SMNVEV (reference sequence).

The V call is TRBV18, the J call TRBJ1-3, with 7 bases fitting TRBD1. CDR1 is KGHSH and CDR2 is LQKENI in the germline V gene. This CDR3 has 16 amino acids. V lost 1 base, J lost 0 bases, and 3 bases stayed unmatched. This CDR3 is CASSPQGASSGNTIYF. The CDR3 DNA sequence: TGTGCCAGCTCACCACAGGGGGCCAGCTCTGGAAACACCATATATTTT.

This clone was picked up one time. The V and J genes are TRBV7-9 and TRBJ1-3; no firm D call. CDR1 and CDR2 from the germline V gene are SEHNR and FQNEAQ (reference sequence). V lost 5 bases and J lost 3, with 11 bases in between. This CDR3 has 14 amino acids. CDR3 coding DNA: TGTGCCAGCAGCCCAGTGGCAGGTGGAAACACCATATATTTT. It yields the protein CASSPVAGGNTIYF. The variable domain in full, with the rest retrieved from reference TRBV7-9 and TRBJ1-3, is DTGVSQNPRHKITKRGQNVTFRCDPISEHNRLYWYRQTLGQGPEFLTYFQNEAQLEKSRLLSDRFSAERPKGSFSTLEIQRTEQGDSAMYLCASSPVAGGNTIYFGEGSWLTVV.

The CDR3 reads CASSSYGTSGREGSYEQYF. DNA of the CDR3: TGTGCCAGCAGTTCGTACGGGACTAGCGGGAGGGAGGGATCCTACGAGCAGTACTTC. The genes are TRBV28 and TRBJ2-7, with 16 bases that match TRBD2. CDR3 length: 19 residues. V shed 4 bases, J shed 1 base, and the junction held 10 bases outside the gene matches. Germline assignment: CDR1 MDHEN and CDR2 SYDVKM.

This chain uses TRBV5-6 with TRBJ2-7; 12 nucleotides line up with TRBD1. CDR1 SGHDT and CDR2 YYEEEE come from the germline V gene. The CDR3 runs to 13 residues. J lost 6 bases, V lost 4 bases, and 2 bases had no gene match. Here the CDR3 reads CASSRDRGPEQYF. In nucleotides, the CDR3 is TGTGCCAGCAGCCGGGACAGGGGGCCCGAGCAGTACTTC.

This clone was seen a handful of times. The chain combines TRBV19 with TRBJ1-5; D is perhaps TRBD1 (6 bases). V lost 5 bases and J 0 bases, leaving 11 bases between the germline ends. CDR3 length: 15 residues. CDR1 LNHDA and CDR2 SQIVND come from the germline V gene (reference sequence). The CDR3 DNA reads TGTGCCAGTAGTCCCGGACAGTTTAGCAATCAGCCCCAGCATTTT. Amino acids: CASSPGQFSNQPQHF. The full variable domain, in which reference TRBV19 and TRBJ1-5 provide the parts outside the CDR3, is DGGITQSPKYLFRKEGQNVTLSCEQNLNHDAMYWYRQDPGQGLRLIYYSQIVNDFQKGDIAEGYSVSREKKESFPLTVTSAQKNPTAFYLCASSPGQFSNQPQHFGDGTRLSIL.

In its sample, this clone was seen once. The J gene is TRBJ1-5, the V gene TRBV6-5, with a possible D match to TRBD1 (6 bases). Germline V gene lookup returns CDR1 MNHEY and CDR2 SVGAGI. V was trimmed by 8 bases and J by 7 bases, leaving 15 bases between them. The length of the CDR3 is 13 residues. CDR3 sequence reads: CASRQAVRQPQHF. The DNA for the CDR3 is TGTGCCAGCCGACAGGCCGTGAGGCAGCCCCAGCATTTT.

V and J are TRBV7-2 and TRBJ2-4; 14 bases are a match to TRBD2. V shed 5 bases, J shed 6 bases, and the junction held 6 bases outside the gene matches. Germline CDR1 SGHTA, CDR2 FQGNSA. CDR3 length: 16 amino acids. The CDR3 DNA sequence: TGTGCCAGCAGCCCGACTAGCGGGAGGGCCCTAAACATTCAGTACTTC. Translated, it gives CASSPTSGRALNIQYF. Drawing the rest from reference TRBV7-2 and TRBJ2-4, the complete variable domain is GAGVSQSPSNKVTEKGKDVELRCDPISGHTALYWYRQSLGQGLEFLIYFQGNSAPDKSGLPSDRFSAERTGGSVSTLTIQRTQQEDSAVYLCASSPTSGRALNIQYFGAGTRLSVL.

The chain is built from TRBV27 and TRBJ1-4; TRBD1 matches at 7 bases. The CDR3 is made up of 14 amino acids. J gave up 8 bases and V 2 bases, and 5 bases lay outside the gene matches. Germline V lookup: CDR1 MNHEY, CDR2 SMNVEV (reference sequence). CDR3 sequence reads: CASSLTGVLEKLFF. The CDR3 nucleotides read TGTGCCAGCAGTTTAACAGGGGTTTTGGAAAAACTGTTTTTT.

The genes are TRBV9 and TRBJ2-5; weak D call: TRBD1 (5 bases). The CDR3 runs to 14 residues. V lost 3 bases, J lost 4 bases, and 13 bases lay in between. Germline V gene lookup returns CDR1 SGDLS and CDR2 YYNGEE. The CDR3 DNA sequence: TGTGCCAGCAGCGGAAGACAGTCTGGAGAGACCCAGTACTTC. Protein product: CASSGRQSGETQYF.